Only a few counts were recorded for the clone carrying this TCR beta chain. Its specificity is unknown. V shed 2 bases and J shed 5 bases, with 3 bases lying between them. CDR3 length equals 11 residues. Looked up from germline, CDR1 is LGHNT and CDR2 is FRNRAP. This specimen belongs to a study of T-cell memory formation after mild COVID-19. TCRdb itself ran the 5' RACE reads through MiXCR, one entry per CDR3 protein. Of about 340,000 distinct CDR3 sequences in the sample, over 10% were seen once. Points from the study as a whole: CD4+ bias marked clones expanding day 15 to 37, unlike balanced contracting clones.

Sequencing used PBMCs or a T cell subset sorted from them (not recorded which). The receptor's source is a man aged 18 to 30 who had mild COVID-19 (a few samples of this study predate the infection). Cell type and time point are not known. The genes are TRBV12-5 and TRBJ2-5; the D is unclear. CDR3 nucleotides: TGTGCTAGTGGTTTGATGGAGACCCAGTACTTC. It yields the protein CASGLMETQYF. The variable domain in full, completed from reference TRBV12-5 and TRBJ2-5, reads DARVTQTPRHKVTEMGQEVTMRCQPILGHNTVFWYRQTMMQGLELLAYFRNRAPLDDSGMPKDRFSAEMPDATLATLKIQPSEPRDSAVYFCASGLMETQYFGPGTRLLVL.